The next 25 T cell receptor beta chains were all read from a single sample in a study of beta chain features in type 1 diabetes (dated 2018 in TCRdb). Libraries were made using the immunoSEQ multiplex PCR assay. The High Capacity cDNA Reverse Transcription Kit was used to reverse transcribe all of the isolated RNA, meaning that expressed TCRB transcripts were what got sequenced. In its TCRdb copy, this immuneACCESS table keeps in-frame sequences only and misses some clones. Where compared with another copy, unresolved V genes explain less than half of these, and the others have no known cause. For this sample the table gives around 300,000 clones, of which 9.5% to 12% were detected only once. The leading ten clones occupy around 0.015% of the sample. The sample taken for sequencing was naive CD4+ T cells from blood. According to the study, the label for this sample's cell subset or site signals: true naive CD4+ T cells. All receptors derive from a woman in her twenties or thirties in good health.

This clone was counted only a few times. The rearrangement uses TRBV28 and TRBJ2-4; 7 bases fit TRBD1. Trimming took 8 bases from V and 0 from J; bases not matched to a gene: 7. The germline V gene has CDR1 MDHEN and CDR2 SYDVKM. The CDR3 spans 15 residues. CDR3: CASQLTGKAKNIQYF. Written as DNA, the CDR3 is TGTGCCAGCCAACTGACAGGGAAAGCCAAAAACATTCAGTACTTC.

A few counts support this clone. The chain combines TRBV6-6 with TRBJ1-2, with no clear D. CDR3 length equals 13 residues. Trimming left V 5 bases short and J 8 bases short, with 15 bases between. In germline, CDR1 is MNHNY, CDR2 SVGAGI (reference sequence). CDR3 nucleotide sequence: TGTGCCAGCAGTAACAACCTCCCGGAGGGCTACACCTTC. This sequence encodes CASSNNLPEGYTF.

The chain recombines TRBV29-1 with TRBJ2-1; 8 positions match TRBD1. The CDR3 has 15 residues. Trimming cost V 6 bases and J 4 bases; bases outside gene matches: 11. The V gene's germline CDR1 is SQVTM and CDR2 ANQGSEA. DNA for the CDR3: TGCAGCGTGGCGGACAGGGCCAAGGGATACAATGAGCAGTTCTTC. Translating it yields CSVADRAKGYNEQFF.

The CDR3 loop is CASTRPLSTEAFF. DNA for the CDR3: TGTGCCAGCACTAGACCCCTGTCTACTGAAGCTTTCTTT. This rearrangement joins TRBV25-1 to TRBJ1-1; D gene ambiguous. Germline CDR1 is MGHDK and CDR2 is SYGVNS. The CDR3 totals 13 residues. Trimming left V 7 bases short and J 5 bases short, with 14 bases between.

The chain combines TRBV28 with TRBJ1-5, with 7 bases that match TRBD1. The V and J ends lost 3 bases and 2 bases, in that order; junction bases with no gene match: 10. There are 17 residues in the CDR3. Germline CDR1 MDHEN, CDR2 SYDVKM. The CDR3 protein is CASSLKTGSYGNQPQHF. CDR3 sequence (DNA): TGTGCCAGCAGTTTGAAGACAGGGTCTTATGGCAATCAGCCCCAGCATTTT.

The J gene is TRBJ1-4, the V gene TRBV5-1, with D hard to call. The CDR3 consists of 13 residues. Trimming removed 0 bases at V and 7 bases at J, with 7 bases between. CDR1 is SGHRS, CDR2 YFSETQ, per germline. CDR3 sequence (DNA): TGCGCCAGCAGCTTGGGAGGGAGTGAAAAACTGTTTTTT. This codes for CASSLGGSEKLFF.

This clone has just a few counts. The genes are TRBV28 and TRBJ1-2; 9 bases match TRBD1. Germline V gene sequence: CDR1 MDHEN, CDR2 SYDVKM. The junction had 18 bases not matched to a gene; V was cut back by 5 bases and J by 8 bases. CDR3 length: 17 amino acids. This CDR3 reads CASSAQPTGTGIGGYTF. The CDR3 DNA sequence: TGTGCCAGCAGTGCCCAACCTACCGGGACAGGGATTGGGGGCTACACCTTC.

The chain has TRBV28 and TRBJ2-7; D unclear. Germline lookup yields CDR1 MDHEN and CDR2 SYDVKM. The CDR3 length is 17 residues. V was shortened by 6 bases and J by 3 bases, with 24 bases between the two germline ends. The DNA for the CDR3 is TGTGCCAGCAGAGACCCCGGAGCAGCAGTAACACTCTACGAGCAGTACTTC. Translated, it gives CASRDPGAAVTLYEQYF.

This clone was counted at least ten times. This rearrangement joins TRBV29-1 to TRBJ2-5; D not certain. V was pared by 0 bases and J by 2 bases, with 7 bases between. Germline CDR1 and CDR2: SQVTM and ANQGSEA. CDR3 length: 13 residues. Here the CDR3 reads CSVEEALQETQYF. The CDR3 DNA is TGCAGCGTTGAAGAGGCATTACAAGAGACCCAGTACTTC.

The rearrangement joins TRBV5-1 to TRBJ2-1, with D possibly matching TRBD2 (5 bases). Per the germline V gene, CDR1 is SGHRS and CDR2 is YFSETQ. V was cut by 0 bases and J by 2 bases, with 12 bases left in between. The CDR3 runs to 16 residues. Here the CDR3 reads CASSLEGSETYNEQFF. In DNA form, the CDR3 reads TGCGCCAGCAGCTTGGAGGGTAGCGAGACCTACAATGAGCAGTTCTTC. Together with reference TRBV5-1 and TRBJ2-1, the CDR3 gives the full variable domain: KAGVTQTPRYLIKTRGQQVTLSCSPISGHRSVSWYQQTPGQGLQFLFEYFSETQRNKGNFPGRFSGRQFSNSRSEMNVSTLELGDSALYLCASSLEGSETYNEQFFGPGTRLTVL.

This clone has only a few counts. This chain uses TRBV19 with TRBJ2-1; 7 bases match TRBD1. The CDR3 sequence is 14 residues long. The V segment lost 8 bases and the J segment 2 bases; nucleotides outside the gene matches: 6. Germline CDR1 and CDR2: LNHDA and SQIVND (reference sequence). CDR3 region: CASQDRDTYNEQFF. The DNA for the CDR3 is TGTGCCAGTCAAGACAGGGATACCTACAATGAGCAGTTCTTC.

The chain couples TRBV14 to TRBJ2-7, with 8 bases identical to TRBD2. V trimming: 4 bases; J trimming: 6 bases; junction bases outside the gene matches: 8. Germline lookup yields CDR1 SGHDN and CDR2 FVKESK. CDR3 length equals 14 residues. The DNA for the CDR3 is TGTGCCAGCAGCCTCACCGGGACTAGTCCCGAGCAGTACTTC. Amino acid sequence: CASSLTGTSPEQYF.

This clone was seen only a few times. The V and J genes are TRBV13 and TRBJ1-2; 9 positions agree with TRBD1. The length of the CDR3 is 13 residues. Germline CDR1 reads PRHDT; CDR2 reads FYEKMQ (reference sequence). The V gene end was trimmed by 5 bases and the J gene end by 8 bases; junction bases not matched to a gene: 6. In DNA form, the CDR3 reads TGTGCCAGCAGCCCAATTACAGGGGGCGGCTACACCTTC. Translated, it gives CASSPITGGGYTF. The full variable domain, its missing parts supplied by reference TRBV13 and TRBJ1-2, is AAGVIQSPRHLIKEKRETATLKCYPIPRHDTVYWYQQGPGQDPQFLISFYEKMQSDKGSIPDRFSAQQFSDYHSELNMSSLELGDSALYFCASSPITGGGYTFGSGTRLTVV.

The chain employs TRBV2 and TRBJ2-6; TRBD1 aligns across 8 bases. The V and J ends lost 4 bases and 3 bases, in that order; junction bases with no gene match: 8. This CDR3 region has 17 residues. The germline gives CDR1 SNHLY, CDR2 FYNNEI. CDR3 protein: CASSGPGTGGGANVLTF. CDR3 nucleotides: TGTGCCAGCAGTGGTCCCGGGACAGGTGGTGGGGCCAACGTCCTGACTTTC.

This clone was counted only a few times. The CDR3 is CAWDSGQGYKQPQHF. The CDR3 DNA follows: TGTGCCTGGGATTCAGGACAGGGGTACAAGCAGCCCCAGCATTTT. The rearrangement links TRBV30 to TRBJ1-5, with 9 bases fitting TRBD1. The CDR3 spans 15 residues. Trimming cost V 5 bases and J 7 bases; bases outside gene matches: 12. Germline lookup yields CDR1 GTSNPN and CDR2 SVGIG (reference sequence). The full variable domain, with the rest looked up from reference TRBV30 and TRBJ1-5, is SQTIHQWPATLVQPVGSPLSLECTVEGTSNPNLYWYRQAAGRGLQLLFYSVGIGQISSEVPQNLSASRPQDRQFILSSKKLLLSDSGFYLCAWDSGQGYKQPQHFGDGTRLSIL.

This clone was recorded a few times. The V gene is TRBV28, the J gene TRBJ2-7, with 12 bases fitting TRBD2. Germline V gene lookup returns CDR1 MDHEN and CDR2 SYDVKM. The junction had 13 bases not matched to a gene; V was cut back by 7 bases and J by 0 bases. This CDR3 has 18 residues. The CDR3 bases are TGTGCCAGCACCCCCTCTGGGCTAGCGGGAGGGATCTCCTACGAGCAGTACTTC. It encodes CASTPSGLAGGISYEQYF.

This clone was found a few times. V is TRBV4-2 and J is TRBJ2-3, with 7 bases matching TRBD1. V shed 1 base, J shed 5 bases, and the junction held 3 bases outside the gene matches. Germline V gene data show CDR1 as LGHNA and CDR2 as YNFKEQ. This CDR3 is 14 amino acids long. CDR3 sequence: CASSQVPGGDTQYF. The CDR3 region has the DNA TGTGCCAGCAGCCAAGTCCCAGGGGGAGATACGCAGTATTTT.

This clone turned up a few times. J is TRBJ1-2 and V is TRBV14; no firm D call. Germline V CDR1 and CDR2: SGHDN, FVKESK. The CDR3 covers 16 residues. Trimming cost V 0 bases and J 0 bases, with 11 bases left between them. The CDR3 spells CASSQDQWGANYGYTF. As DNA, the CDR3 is TGTGCCAGCAGCCAAGATCAGTGGGGAGCTAACTATGGCTACACCTTC.

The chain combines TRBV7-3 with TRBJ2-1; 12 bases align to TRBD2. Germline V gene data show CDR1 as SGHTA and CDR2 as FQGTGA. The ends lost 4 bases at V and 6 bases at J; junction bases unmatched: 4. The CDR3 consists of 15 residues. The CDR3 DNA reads TGTGCCAGCAGCTCACAGACTAGCGGGAGCAATGAGCAGTTCTTC. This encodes CASSSQTSGSNEQFF.

The chain's CDR3 is CASSLGPQTGGNIQYF. The DNA of the CDR3 is TGCGCCAGCAGCTTGGGCCCTCAAACAGGGGGGAACATTCAGTACTTC. This chain connects TRBV5-1 to TRBJ2-4; TRBD1 agrees at 8 bases. CDR3 length: 16 residues. CDR1 and CDR2 from the germline V gene are SGHRS and YFSETQ. V lost 0 bases and J lost 7; bases outside the gene matches: 9.

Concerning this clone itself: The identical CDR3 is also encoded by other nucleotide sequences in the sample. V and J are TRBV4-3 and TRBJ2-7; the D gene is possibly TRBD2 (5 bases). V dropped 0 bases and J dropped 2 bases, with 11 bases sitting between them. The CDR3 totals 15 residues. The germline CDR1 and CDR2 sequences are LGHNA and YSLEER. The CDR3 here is CASSQDQAEAYEQYF. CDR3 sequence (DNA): TGCGCCAGCAGCCAAGATCAAGCGGAAGCCTACGAGCAGTACTTC.

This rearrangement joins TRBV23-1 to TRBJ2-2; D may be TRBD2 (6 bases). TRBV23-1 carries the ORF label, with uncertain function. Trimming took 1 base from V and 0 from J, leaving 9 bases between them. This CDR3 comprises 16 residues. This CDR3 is CASSQLAEANTGELFF. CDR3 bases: TGCGCCAGCAGTCAATTAGCGGAGGCGAACACCGGGGAGCTGTTTTTT.

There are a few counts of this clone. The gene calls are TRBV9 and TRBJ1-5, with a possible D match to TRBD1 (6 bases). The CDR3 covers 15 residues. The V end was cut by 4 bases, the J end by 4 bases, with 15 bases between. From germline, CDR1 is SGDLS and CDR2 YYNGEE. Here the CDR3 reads CASSLRTDQNQPQHF. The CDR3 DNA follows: TGTGCCAGCAGCCTTCGGACAGACCAAAATCAGCCCCAGCATTTT.

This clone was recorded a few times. In nucleotides, the CDR3 is TGCGCCAGCAGCTGGGACAGTCAAGAGACCCAGTACTTC. It codes for CASSWDSQETQYF. The rearrangement uses TRBV5-1 and TRBJ2-5, with 7 bases identical to TRBD1. The CDR3 loop spans 13 amino acids. CDR1 SGHRS and CDR2 YFSETQ come from the germline V gene. V lost 3 bases, J lost 2 bases, and 1 base stayed unmatched.

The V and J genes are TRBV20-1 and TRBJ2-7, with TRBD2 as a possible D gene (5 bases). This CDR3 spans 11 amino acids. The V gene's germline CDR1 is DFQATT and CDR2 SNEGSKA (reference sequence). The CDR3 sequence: CSPRVSYEQYF. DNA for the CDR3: TGCAGCCCGAGGGTCTCCTACGAGCAGTACTTC.